Shown below are 19 T cell receptor beta chains from a single sample sequenced in a study of T cell changes during pregnancy in multiple sclerosis. Assay used: immunoSEQ multiplex PCR; TCRdb lists only in-frame clones, some missing. The data hold more than 95,000 clones, with under 95% observed a single time. Source: peripheral blood, taken after pregnancy. The receptors come from a female donor with multiple sclerosis, enrolled in a pregnancy study.

The V gene is TRBV7-9, the J gene TRBJ2-1; 7 bases map to TRBD2. CDR3 length: 12 residues. The germline CDR1 and CDR2 sequences are SEHNR and FQNEAQ (reference sequence). The V and J ends lost 3 bases and 12 bases, in that order; junction bases with no gene match: 5. The CDR3 here is CASSFEREGQFF. The CDR3 DNA sequence: TGTGCCAGCAGCTTTGAGAGGGAGGGGCAGTTCTTC.

The chain is built from TRBV5-1 and TRBJ1-1, with a tentative D call TRBD1 (5 bases). Trimming stripped 4 bases from V and 5 bases from J, with 18 bases between. This CDR3 has 15 residues. Per the germline V gene, CDR1 is SGHRS and CDR2 is YFSETQ. Here the CDR3 DNA reads TGCGCCAGCAGCCTTCACCCGGGGGACGGGACTGAAGCTTTCTTT. Translating gives CASSLHPGDGTEAFF.

V usage is TRBV18 and J usage is TRBJ2-3, with 7 nucleotides matching TRBD1. Germline CDR1 is KGHSH and CDR2 is LQKENI. Losses at the gene ends were 6 bases for V and 5 bases for J; bases not matched to a gene: 8. This CDR3 has 14 residues. CDR3 in amino acids: CASSHGQEKDTQYF. DNA of the CDR3: TGTGCCAGCTCCCATGGACAGGAGAAAGATACGCAGTATTTT.

V and J are TRBV4-2 and TRBJ1-2, with D possibly being TRBD1 (6 bases). Per germline, CDR1 LGHNA and CDR2 YNFKEQ. Trimming shortened V by 4 bases and J by 3 bases, and 21 bases separated the two germline ends. CDR3 length: 17 residues. CDR3 nucleotide sequence: TGTGCCAGCAGCCCTAGACCCCCGGTCAGGGGATACTATGGCTACACCTTC. This codes for CASSPRPPVRGYYGYTF.

The V gene is TRBV18, the J gene TRBJ2-7; 7 bases align to TRBD1. V dropped 3 bases and J dropped 3; count of bases not matched to a gene: 5. CDR1 is KGHSH and CDR2 is LQKENI in the germline V gene. The CDR3 is 14 residues long. The CDR3 spells CASSPTGQRYEQYF. Here the CDR3 DNA reads TGTGCCAGCTCACCGACGGGACAGCGCTACGAGCAGTACTTC.

The chain joins TRBV5-1 to TRBJ2-2, with TRBD1 matching over 7 bases. This CDR3 comprises 15 residues. The ends lost 3 bases at V and 0 bases at J; junction bases unmatched: 2. Per the germline V gene, CDR1 is SGHRS and CDR2 is YFSETQ. The CDR3 coding sequence is TGCGCCAGCAGCTGGGACAGATCGAACACCGGGGAGCTGTTTTTT. This encodes CASSWDRSNTGELFF.

The chain combines TRBV4-1 with TRBJ2-5; no clear D gene. The CDR3 sequence is 13 residues long. V was cut by 1 base and J by 0 bases, with 3 bases left in between. Germline V CDR1 and CDR2: MGHRA, YSYEKL. CDR3 protein: CASSQAYQETQYF. The CDR3 nucleotides read TGCGCCAGCAGCCAAGCCTACCAAGAGACCCAGTACTTC.

The chain carries TRBV18 and TRBJ1-1; D gene ambiguous. The germline V gene encodes CDR1 KGHSH and CDR2 LQKENI. This CDR3 is built from 14 residues. V lost 0 bases to trimming and J lost 0 bases, with 5 bases between them. The CDR3 sequence: CASSPPGLNTEAFF. The CDR3 nucleotides are TGTGCCAGCTCACCACCTGGCCTGAACACTGAAGCTTTCTTT.

Remarks on this clone: The same CDR3 also results from other DNA sequences found in this sample. This chain uses TRBV27 with TRBJ1-5; 7 nucleotides match TRBD1. Germline V CDR1 and CDR2: MNHEY, SMNVEV (reference sequence). This CDR3 region has 14 residues. J lost 4 bases, V lost 6 bases, and 6 bases had no gene match. The chain's CDR3 is CASRRDRDNQPQHF. The CDR3 bases are TGTGCCAGCAGGAGAGACAGGGATAATCAGCCCCAGCATTTT.

The chain uses TRBV19 and TRBJ1-5; 9 bases are a match to TRBD1. Trimming cost V 5 bases and J 4 bases; bases outside gene matches: 0. Germline V gives CDR1 LNHDA, CDR2 SQIVND (reference sequence). There are 13 residues in the CDR3. CDR3 protein: CASSGTGNQPQHF. The CDR3 DNA sequence: TGTGCCAGTAGTGGGACAGGGAATCAGCCCCAGCATTTT.

The chain recombines TRBV7-2 with TRBJ2-1, with 10 bases aligning to TRBD1. Germline lookup yields CDR1 SGHTA and CDR2 FQGNSA. V was clipped by 1 base and J by 7 bases; unmatched bases: 4. This CDR3 has 15 amino acids. CDR3 in amino acids: CASSLVGQGLNEQFF. CDR3 DNA sequence: TGTGCCAGCAGCTTAGTGGGACAGGGGCTGAATGAGCAGTTCTTC.

V usage is TRBV6-1 and J usage is TRBJ2-1; TRBD2 matches at 11 bases. Germline V lookup: CDR1 MNHNS, CDR2 SASEGT. The CDR3 extends over 14 amino acids. V lost 11 bases to trimming and J lost 5 bases; unmatched junction nucleotides: 8. The CDR3 nucleotides are TGTGCCGGGGTAGCGGGAGGGCCAAACAATGAGCAGTTCTTC. Its protein product is CAGVAGGPNNEQFF.

The chain joins TRBV4-1 to TRBJ2-7; 7 nucleotides match TRBD2. Trimming removed 1 base from V and 4 bases from J; junction bases left unmatched: 7. The CDR3 totals 15 residues. Germline lookup yields CDR1 MGHRA and CDR2 YSYEKL. The CDR3 region is CASSQVISGKYEQYF. CDR3 coding DNA: TGCGCCAGCAGCCAAGTTATCAGCGGGAAGTACGAGCAGTACTTC.

The V call is TRBV30, the J call TRBJ2-1, with TRBD2 matching 8 bases. The germline V gene encodes CDR1 GTSNPN and CDR2 SVGIG (reference sequence). Germline trimming cut 4 bases from V and 6 bases from J; bases unmatched to any gene: 5. CDR3 length: 13 amino acids. CDR3 nucleotides: TGTGCCTGGACTTATAGCGGGGTCAATGAGCAGTTCTTC. Translating it yields CAWTYSGVNEQFF.

The rearrangement joins TRBV19 to TRBJ2-7; TRBD1 aligns across 8 bases. Germline CDR1 is LNHDA and CDR2 is SQIVND (reference sequence). This CDR3 has 16 amino acids. Trimming took 4 bases from V and 0 from J; bases not matched to a gene: 8. DNA for the CDR3: TGTGCCAGTAGTACCGGACAGGGTTTGAGCTCCTACGAGCAGTACTTC. This translates into CASSTGQGLSSYEQYF. The full variable domain, with the rest looked up from reference TRBV19 and TRBJ2-7, is DGGITQSPKYLFRKEGQNVTLSCEQNLNHDAMYWYRQDPGQGLRLIYYSQIVNDFQKGDIAEGYSVSREKKESFPLTVTSAQKNPTAFYLCASSTGQGLSSYEQYFGPGTRLTVT.

The rearrangement links TRBV28 to TRBJ2-7, with 7 nucleotides matching TRBD1. Germline lookup yields CDR1 MDHEN and CDR2 SYDVKM. Germline trimming cut 6 bases from V and 2 bases from J; bases unmatched to any gene: 7. This CDR3 has 14 residues. The CDR3 nucleotides are TGTGCCAGCAGCTTTGGACAGGCTCCCTACGAGCAGTACTTC. Residues: CASSFGQAPYEQYF.

The rearrangement uses TRBV27 and TRBJ1-1, with a possible D match to TRBD1 (6 bases). Germline V CDR1 and CDR2: MNHEY, SMNVEV (reference sequence). V dropped 3 bases and J dropped 4 bases, with 9 bases sitting between them. This CDR3 comprises 13 residues. As DNA, the CDR3 is TGTGCCAGCAGTTTCACAGGGATCACTGAAGCTTTCTTT. This translates into CASSFTGITEAFF.

The V call is TRBV7-6, the J call TRBJ1-1; the D gene is possibly TRBD1 (5 bases). Deletions cut 5 bases from V and 0 bases from J, with 13 bases between. The CDR3 is 15 residues long. Germline V lookup: CDR1 SGHVS, CDR2 FNYEAQ. CDR3 sequence: CASSAEQVMNTEAFF. The CDR3 DNA follows: TGTGCCAGCAGCGCCGAACAGGTCATGAACACTGAAGCTTTCTTT.

The chain carries TRBV5-1 and TRBJ2-7, with 13 bases fitting TRBD2. With V trimmed by 5 bases and J by 7 bases, 15 bases remained unmatched. The germline CDR1 and CDR2 sequences are SGHRS and YFSETQ. The CDR3 extends over 17 amino acids. In nucleotides, the CDR3 is TGCGCCAGCAGAAGAGGGACTAGCGGGGCCTCCGGGGGTGAGCAGTACTTC. It yields the protein CASRRGTSGASGGEQYF.